This T cell receptor (beta chain) was obtained from a study of blood T cells in healthy people across ages. Broader study findings: Age showed a roughly linear inverse relationship with TCR beta diversity per million T cells.

The CDR3 is made up of 17 amino acids. The V gene's germline CDR1 is SEHNR and CDR2 FQNEAQ (reference sequence). The V end was cut by 5 bases, the J end by 7 bases, with 24 bases between. As concerns this clonotype: Antigen specificity is unknown.

Sample-barcoded 5' priming and a J-beta primer mix drove a second PCR of about 7 to 11 cycles. TCRdb reprocessed the 5' RACE reads with MiXCR, giving one entry per CDR3 protein. The sample lists hundreds of thousands of distinct CDR3 sequences, roughly 25% occurring once. The donors, all healthy, were Caucasians living in Russia, aged roughly 6 to 95. This same sample was also taken into another study, of T cells of mothers and their children.

Sequencing was carried out using blood. This TCR was recovered from a boy between 10 and 17 years old in good health. V is TRBV7-9 and J is TRBJ2-1, with D perhaps TRBD2 (5 bases). In DNA form, the CDR3 reads TGTGCCAGCAGCCAACCAAAAACGGGGTTCATAGGGAATGAGCAGTTCTTC. Translating it yields CASSQPKTGFIGNEQFF. The full variable domain, its missing parts supplied by reference TRBV7-9 and TRBJ2-1, is DTGVSQNPRHKITKRGQNVTFRCDPISEHNRLYWYRQTLGQGPEFLTYFQNEAQLEKSRLLSDRFSAERPKGSFSTLEIQRTEQGDSAMYLCASSQPKTGFIGNEQFFGPGTRLTVL.